This T cell receptor (beta chain) was recorded in a study of shared clonotypes between healthy human individuals. This CDR3 has 19 amino acids. The V gene end was trimmed by 6 bases and the J gene end by 2 bases; junction bases not matched to a gene: 17. Germline V CDR1 and CDR2: SGHTS, YDEGEE. Generated by immunoSEQ multiplex PCR, the TCRdb table keeps only in-frame clones and is missing some. Of 400,000 to 600,000 clones in the sample, approximately 95% are singletons; the top ten hold about 0.06%. The V gene is TRBV5-8, the J gene TRBJ2-4, with TRBD1 matching over 10 bases. Specimen: naive CD4+ T cells sorted from blood. Subset noted: CD45RA+ positively selected. This sequence was found in a woman under 40 in good health. The DNA for the CDR3 is TGTGCCAGCACCCCCAAGGACAGGGGGAGGCCCAAAACCAAAAACATTCAGTACTTC. It yields the protein CASTPKDRGRPKTKNIQYF.